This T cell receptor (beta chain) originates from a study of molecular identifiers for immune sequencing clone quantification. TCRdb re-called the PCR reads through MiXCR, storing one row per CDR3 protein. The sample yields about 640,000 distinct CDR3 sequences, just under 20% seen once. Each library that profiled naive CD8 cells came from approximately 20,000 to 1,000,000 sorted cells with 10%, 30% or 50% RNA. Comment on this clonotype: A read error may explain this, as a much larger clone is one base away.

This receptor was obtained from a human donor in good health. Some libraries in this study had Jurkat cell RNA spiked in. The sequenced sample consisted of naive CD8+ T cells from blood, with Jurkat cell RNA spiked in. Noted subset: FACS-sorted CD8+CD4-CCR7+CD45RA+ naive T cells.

CDR3 sequence reads: CAWSILAGRRDEQFF. The CDR3 nucleotides are TGTGCCTGGAGTATACTAGCGGGAAGACGCGATGAGCAGTTCTTC. The gene calls are TRBV30 and TRBJ2-1; TRBD2 matches at 10 bases. Germline V gene data show CDR1 as GTSNPN and CDR2 as SVGIG (reference sequence). This CDR3 has 15 residues. J lost 8 bases, V lost 2 bases, and 9 bases had no gene match. The variable domain in full, completed from reference TRBV30 and TRBJ2-1, reads SQTIHQWPATLVQPVGSPLSLECTVEGTSNPNLYWYRQAAGRGLQLLFYSVGIGQISSEVPQNLSASRPQDRQFILSSKKLLLSDSGFYLCAWSILAGRRDEQFFGPGTRLTVL.